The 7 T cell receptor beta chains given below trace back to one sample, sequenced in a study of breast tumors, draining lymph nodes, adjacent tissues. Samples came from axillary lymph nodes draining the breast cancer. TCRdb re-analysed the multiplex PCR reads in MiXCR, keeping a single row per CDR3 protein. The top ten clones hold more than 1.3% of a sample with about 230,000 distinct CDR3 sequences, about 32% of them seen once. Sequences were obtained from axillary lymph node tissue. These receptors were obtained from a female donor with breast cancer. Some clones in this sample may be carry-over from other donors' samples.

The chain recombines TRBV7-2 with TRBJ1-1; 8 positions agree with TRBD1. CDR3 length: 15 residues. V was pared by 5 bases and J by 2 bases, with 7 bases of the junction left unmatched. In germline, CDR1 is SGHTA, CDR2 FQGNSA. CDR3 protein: CASSTRTGFNTEAFF. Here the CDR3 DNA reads TGTGCCAGCAGCACACGGACAGGGTTTAACACTGAAGCTTTCTTT. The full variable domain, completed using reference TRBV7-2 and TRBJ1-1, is GAGVSQSPSNKVTEKGKDVELRCDPISGHTALYWYRQSLGQGLEFLIYFQGNSAPDKSGLPSDRFSAERTGGSVSTLTIQRTQQEDSAVYLCASSTRTGFNTEAFFGQGTRLTVV.

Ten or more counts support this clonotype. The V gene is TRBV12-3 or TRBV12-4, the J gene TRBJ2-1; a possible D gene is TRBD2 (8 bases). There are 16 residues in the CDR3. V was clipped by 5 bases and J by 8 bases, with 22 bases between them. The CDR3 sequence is CASSPADRIAGYEQFF. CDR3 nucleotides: TGTGCCAGCAGTCCCGCGGACAGGATAGCGGGATATGAGCAGTTCTTC.

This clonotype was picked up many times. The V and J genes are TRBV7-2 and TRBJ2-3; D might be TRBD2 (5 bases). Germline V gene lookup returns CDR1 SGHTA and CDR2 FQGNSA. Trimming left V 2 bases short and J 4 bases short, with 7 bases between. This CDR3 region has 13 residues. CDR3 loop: CASSLQRPDTQYF. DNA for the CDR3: TGTGCCAGCAGCTTACAGCGGCCAGATACGCAGTATTTT.

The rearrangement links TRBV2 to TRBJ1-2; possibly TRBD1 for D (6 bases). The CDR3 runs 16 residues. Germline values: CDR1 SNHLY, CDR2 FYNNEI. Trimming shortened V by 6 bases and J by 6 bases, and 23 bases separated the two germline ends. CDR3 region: CASRKKSGATSHGYTF. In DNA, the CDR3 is TGTGCCAGCAGGAAGAAGTCAGGGGCAACGTCGCATGGCTACACCTTC. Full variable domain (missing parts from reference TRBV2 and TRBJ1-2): EPEVTQTPSHQVTQMGQEVILRCVPISNHLYFYWYRQILGQKVEFLVSFYNNEISEKSEIFDDQFSVERPDGSNFTLKIRSTKLEDSAMYFCASRKKSGATSHGYTFGSGTRLTVV.

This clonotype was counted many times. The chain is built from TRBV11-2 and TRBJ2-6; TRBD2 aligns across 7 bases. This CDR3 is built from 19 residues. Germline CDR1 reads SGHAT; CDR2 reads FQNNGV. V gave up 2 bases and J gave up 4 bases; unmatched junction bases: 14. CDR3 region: CASSLTAGPGLVGANVLTF. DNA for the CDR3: TGTGCCAGCAGCTTAACAGCGGGACCGGGCCTCGTCGGGGCCAACGTCCTGACTTTC.

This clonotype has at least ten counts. CDR3 DNA sequence: TGCGCCAGCAGCCAAGAAAGAATTGGACGAGTCTATGGCTACACCTTC. Protein: CASSQERIGRVYGYTF. The chain links TRBV4-1 to TRBJ1-2, with D unresolved. V was clipped by 0 bases and J by 4 bases, with 15 bases between them. Germline assignment: CDR1 MGHRA and CDR2 YSYEKL. This CDR3 has 16 amino acids.

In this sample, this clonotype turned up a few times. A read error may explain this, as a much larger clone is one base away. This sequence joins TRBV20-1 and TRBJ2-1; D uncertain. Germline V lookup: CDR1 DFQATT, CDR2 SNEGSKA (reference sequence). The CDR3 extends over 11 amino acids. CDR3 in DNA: TGCAGTGCAGACGAGTACAATGAGCAGTCCTTC. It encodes CSADEYNEQSF.